The 21 T cell receptor beta chains below were found in one sample sequenced in a study of shared clonotypes between healthy human individuals. Some clones are missing from TCRdb's copy, which holds only in-frame ones; the method was immunoSEQ multiplex PCR. The sample carries some 450,000 clones, over 60% recorded once. The specimen sequenced was PBMCs. These receptors were taken from a woman between 40 and 55 years old in good health. Some clones in this sample may be carry-over from other donors' samples.

A note on this clone: At one of its ends the junction is not consistent with the germline gene, which may arise from a read error. V is TRBV27 and J is TRBJ2-7, with D maybe TRBD1 (8 bases). The CDR3 runs 14 residues. Looked up from germline, CDR1 is MNHEY and CDR2 is SMNVEV (reference sequence). The chain's CDR3 is CVSKNRGGPYEQYF. The CDR3 DNA reads TGTGTCAGCAAAAACAGGGGGGGGCCCTACGAGCAGTACTTC.

CDR3 amino acids: CASSGGLAGREQYF. The DNA of the CDR3 is TGTGCCAGCAGTGGGGGACTAGCGGGAAGGGAGCAGTACTTC. This chain joins TRBV27 and TRBJ2-7; TRBD2 matches 13 bases. Germline V CDR1 and CDR2: MNHEY, SMNVEV (reference sequence). The junction had 5 bases not matched to a gene; V was cut back by 5 bases and J by 7 bases. This CDR3 has 14 residues.

The chain joins TRBV25-1 to TRBJ2-1; D perhaps matches TRBD2 (5 bases). The V end lost 4 bases, the J end lost 3 bases, and 16 bases lay between the germline ends. Germline-derived CDR1 and CDR2 are MGHDK and SYGVNS. This CDR3 region has 16 residues. This CDR3 is CASSGPELGLYNEQFF. CDR3 DNA sequence: TGTGCCAGCAGTGGTCCGGAGCTTGGACTCTACAATGAGCAGTTCTTC.

The chain is built from TRBV7-8 and TRBJ2-5, with D uncertain. TRBJ2-7 matches the DNA end more closely, so the J call is doubtful. Per the germline V gene, CDR1 is SGHVS and CDR2 is FQNEAQ. The CDR3 length is 12 residues. The CDR3 nucleotides are TGTGCCAGCAGCCCCGCTTCCTACGAGCAGTACTTC. Translation: CASSPASYEQYF.

V gene TRBV18 combines with J gene TRBJ2-5; D perhaps matches TRBD1 (5 bases). TRBJ2-7 explains the end of the DNA better; the J call may be wrong. CDR1 is KGHSH, CDR2 LQKENI, per germline. The length of the CDR3 is 14 residues. CDR3 DNA: TGTGCCAGCTCGCCCCAGGGTTCGGCATACGAGCAGTACTTC. Its translation is CASSPQGSAYEQYF.

The chain combines TRBV5-1 with TRBJ1-5; D is ambiguous. The V gene's germline CDR1 is SGHRS and CDR2 YFSETQ. The CDR3 consists of 15 residues. The V end lost 4 bases, the J end lost 0 bases, and 11 bases lay between the germline ends. The CDR3 is CASSVRGGSNQPQHF. The CDR3 DNA reads as TGCGCCAGCAGCGTCCGGGGAGGTAGCAATCAGCCCCAGCATTTT. The entire variable domain, with the rest obtained from reference TRBV5-1 and TRBJ1-5, is as follows: KAGVTQTPRYLIKTRGQQVTLSCSPISGHRSVSWYQQTPGQGLQFLFEYFSETQRNKGNFPGRFSGRQFSNSRSEMNVSTLELGDSALYLCASSVRGGSNQPQHFGDGTRLSIL.

This clone was detected only once. The chain couples TRBV19 to TRBJ2-1; TRBD1 matches 8 bases. J gave up 4 bases and V 10 bases, and 9 bases lay outside the gene matches. The CDR3 sequence is 14 residues long. Germline loops: CDR1 LNHDA, CDR2 SQIVND (reference sequence). CDR3 amino acids: CATHGDRGYNEQFF. For the CDR3, the DNA is TGTGCCACCCACGGAGACAGGGGATACAATGAGCAGTTCTTC.

V is TRBV9 and J is TRBJ2-3, with 13 bases lining up with TRBD2. The germline V gene encodes CDR1 SGDLS and CDR2 YYNGEE. The CDR3 runs to 15 residues. V lost 3 bases and J lost 3; bases outside the gene matches: 1. The CDR3 sequence: CASSGTSGRTDTQYF. DNA for the CDR3: TGTGCCAGCAGCGGGACTAGCGGGAGAACAGATACGCAGTATTTT.

This chain connects TRBV10-1 to TRBJ2-1; 10 nucleotides align to TRBD2. J lost 9 bases, V lost 4 bases, and 9 bases had no gene match. The CDR3 consists of 15 residues. In germline, CDR1 is WNHNN, CDR2 SYGVQD (reference sequence). This CDR3 reads CASSAPSGSFCEQFF. The CDR3 bases are TGCGCCAGCAGTGCGCCTAGCGGGAGTTTTTGTGAGCAGTTCTTC.

This sequence joins TRBV5-1 and TRBJ2-2; weak D call: TRBD2 (6 bases). V lost 2 bases and J 6 bases, leaving 14 bases between the germline ends. Germline V CDR1 and CDR2: SGHRS, YFSETQ. The CDR3 runs 15 residues. The CDR3 DNA follows: TGCGCCAGCAGCTTAAGGGACTCCCTCCCCGGGGAGCTGTTTTTT. Translation: CASSLRDSLPGELFF.

The chain joins TRBV7-2 to TRBJ2-5; D is uncertain. This CDR3 contains 15 residues. The germline V gene has CDR1 SGHTA and CDR2 FQGNSA. Trimming left V 1 base short and J 7 bases short, with 16 bases between. CDR3 bases: TGTGCCAGCAGCTTAGATCGGACGGACGGTGGGACCCAGTACTTC. Translated, it gives CASSLDRTDGGTQYF.

This clone was recorded once. J is TRBJ2-1 and V is TRBV27, with 9 bases aligning to TRBD1. The CDR3 loop spans 16 amino acids. Germline CDR1 MNHEY, CDR2 SMNVEV (reference sequence). V dropped 3 bases and J dropped 2; count of bases not matched to a gene: 5. The CDR3 DNA reads TGTGCCAGCAGTTTTTCCGGGACAGGGACCTACAATGAGCAGTTCTTC. Encoded protein: CASSFSGTGTYNEQFF.

The J gene is TRBJ2-7, the V gene TRBV2; TRBD2 matches at 7 bases. CDR3 length: 12 residues. Trimming took 11 bases from V and 4 from J; bases not matched to a gene: 8. Germline CDR1 SNHLY, CDR2 FYNNEI. CDR3 loop: CAVSGIGYEQYF. The CDR3, as DNA: TGTGCCGTCAGCGGGATCGGTTACGAGCAGTACTTC.

The chain employs TRBV2 and TRBJ2-1, with D possibly TRBD1 on 6 matching bases. This CDR3 contains 13 residues. V lost 2 bases, J lost 8 bases, and 10 bases lay in between. CDR1 and CDR2 (germline): SNHLY, FYNNEI. The CDR3 is CASSEWGRDEQFF. CDR3 sequence (DNA): TGTGCCAGCAGTGAATGGGGGCGAGATGAGCAGTTCTTC.

The CDR3 here is CAISEAGSESEQYF. The CDR3 coding sequence is TGTGCCATCAGTGAGGCCGGATCTGAGAGCGAGCAGTACTTC. V usage is TRBV10-3 and J usage is TRBJ2-7; no reliable D call. The length of the CDR3 is 14 residues. The V end was cut by 2 bases, the J end by 6 bases, with 14 bases between. CDR1 is ENHRY and CDR2 is SYGVKD in the germline V gene.

The rearrangement uses TRBV7-2 and TRBJ2-7, with a tentative D call TRBD2 (6 bases). The V and J ends lost 3 bases and 4 bases respectively, with 13 bases between them. Germline lookup yields CDR1 SGHTA and CDR2 FQGNSA. This CDR3 has 14 residues. The DNA of the CDR3 is TGTGCCAGCAGCTTCTATGGCGGGATATACGAGCAGTACTTC. Encoded protein: CASSFYGGIYEQYF.

The gene calls are TRBV19 and TRBJ1-1, with D unclear. Germline-derived CDR1 and CDR2 are LNHDA and SQIVND (reference sequence). CDR3 length: 16 residues. V was pared by 2 bases and J by 1 base, with 14 bases between. CDR3 coding DNA: TGTGCCAGTAGTATAAGGCCTAGGCGGACGAACACTGAAGCTTTCTTT. Protein: CASSIRPRRTNTEAFF.

This chain connects TRBV5-4 to TRBJ2-3, with TRBD2 matching over 10 bases. The germline V gene has CDR1 SGHNT and CDR2 YYREEE (reference sequence). The CDR3 has 16 residues. Losses at the gene ends were 3 bases for V and 0 bases for J; bases not matched to a gene: 4. The CDR3 DNA is TGTGCCAGCAGCTCAAAGACTAGCGGGAGCACAGATACGCAGTATTTT. Translated: CASSSKTSGSTDTQYF.

The CDR3 region is CASRRTSGYTDTQYF. CDR3 DNA sequence: TGTGCCAGCAGACGTACTAGCGGGTACACAGATACGCAGTATTTT. V usage is TRBV7-2 and J usage is TRBJ2-3; 9 bases line up with TRBD2. V dropped 6 bases and J dropped 2; count of bases not matched to a gene: 6. This CDR3 region has 15 residues. Germline CDR1 reads SGHTA; CDR2 reads FQGNSA. Filled out from reference TRBV7-2 and TRBJ2-3, the complete variable domain reads GAGVSQSPSNKVTEKGKDVELRCDPISGHTALYWYRQSLGQGLEFLIYFQGNSAPDKSGLPSDRFSAERTGGSVSTLTIQRTQQEDSAVYLCASRRTSGYTDTQYFGPGTRLTVL.

This clone has just one count. The V call is TRBV6-1, the J call TRBJ1-2, with 8 bases identical to TRBD1. Germline V gene sequence: CDR1 MNHNS, CDR2 SASEGT. The junction had 2 bases not matched to a gene; V was cut back by 3 bases and J by 2 bases. The CDR3 spans 14 residues. DNA of the CDR3: TGTGCCAGCAGTGACTACAGGGGGAACTATGGCTACACCTTC. Amino acid sequence: CASSDYRGNYGYTF.

The chain is built from TRBV15 and TRBJ2-3; no clear D gene. Germline CDR1 reads LNHNV; CDR2 reads YYDKDF (reference sequence). This CDR3 has 16 amino acids. Trimming removed 0 bases at V and 2 bases at J, with 12 bases between. The CDR3 coding sequence is TGTGCCACCAGCAGAGATGGTATGGCGCCCACAGATACGCAGTATTTT. Its protein product is CATSRDGMAPTDTQYF.